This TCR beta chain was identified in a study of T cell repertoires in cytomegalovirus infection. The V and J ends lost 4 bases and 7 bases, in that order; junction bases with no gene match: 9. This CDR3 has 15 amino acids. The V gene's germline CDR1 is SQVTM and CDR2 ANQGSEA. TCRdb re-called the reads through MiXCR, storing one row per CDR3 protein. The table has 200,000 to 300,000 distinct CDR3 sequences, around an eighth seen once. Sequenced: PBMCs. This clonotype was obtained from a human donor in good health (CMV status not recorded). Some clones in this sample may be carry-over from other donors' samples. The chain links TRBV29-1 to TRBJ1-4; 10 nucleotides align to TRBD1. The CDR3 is CSVGSTGGLGEKLFF. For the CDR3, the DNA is TGCAGCGTTGGGTCGACAGGGGGCTTAGGTGAAAAACTGTTTTTT.